This T cell receptor (beta chain) was profiled in a study of T cells in Graves' hyperthyroidism and ophthalmopathy. This clonotype was detected a few times. Investigators excluded patients with uncontrolled infection, other autoimmune disease, pregnancy or lactation. TCR beta CDR3 regions were amplified from RNA transcripts. The HTBI primer set served for first-round RT-PCR of the TCR CDR3. TCRdb called the multiplex PCR reads again in MiXCR, with one record for every CDR3 protein. The table includes 300,000 to 350,000 distinct CDR3 sequences, around 13% detected once. Looked up from germline, CDR1 is SGHAT and CDR2 is FQNNGV. V was clipped by 3 bases and J by 10 bases; unmatched bases: 15. This CDR3 region has 18 residues.

Sequenced: blood. The chain uses TRBV11-2 and TRBJ2-1, with 13 nucleotides matching TRBD2. The TCR originated in a woman aged 25 to 39 with Graves' hyperthyroidism. The chain's CDR3 is CASSLMGLAGRGGGEQFF. The CDR3 coding sequence is TGTGCCAGCAGCTTGATGGGACTAGCGGGAAGGGGGGGTGGAGAGCAGTTCTTC.